These 3 T cell receptor beta chains were sequenced from one sample in a study of blood T cells in healthy people across ages. For the second PCR, which ran for roughly 6 to 12 cycles, a sample-barcoded 5' primer and a J-beta primer mix were used. TCRdb reanalysed the 5' RACE reads using MiXCR and keeps one entry per CDR3 protein. The sample has 1,500,000 or so distinct CDR3 sequences, 59% seen once. Sequencing was carried out using blood. Receptor source: a young man in good health.

The chain recombines TRBV28 with TRBJ2-5; TRBD1 agrees at 9 bases. J was trimmed by 4 bases and V by 3 bases; bases with no gene match: 9. Germline CDR1 reads MDHEN; CDR2 reads SYDVKM. This CDR3 spans 16 amino acids. The CDR3 coding sequence is TGTGCCAGCAGTTTTCACTTGGGACAGGGCGGAGAGACCCAGTACTTC. It encodes CASSFHLGQGGETQYF.

V gene TRBV4-3 combines with J gene TRBJ1-6; possibly TRBD1 for D (5 bases). This CDR3 has 16 amino acids. Per germline, CDR1 LGHNA and CDR2 YSLEER. Trimming removed 3 bases at V and 7 bases at J, with 16 bases between. The CDR3 nucleotides are TGCGCCAGCAGCCAGGGGGTGGAGGCACGGAATTCACCCCTCCACTTT. Encoded protein: CASSQGVEARNSPLHF.

This clonotype was seen a few times. This chain joins TRBV12-3 or TRBV12-4 and TRBJ2-5; unclear D gene. This CDR3 contains 13 residues. Trimming took off 3 bases at V and 5 bases at J, with 10 bases between the two ends. This CDR3 reads CASSLFVRETQYF. In DNA, the CDR3 is TGTGCCAGCAGTTTGTTCGTCCGGGAGACCCAGTACTTC.